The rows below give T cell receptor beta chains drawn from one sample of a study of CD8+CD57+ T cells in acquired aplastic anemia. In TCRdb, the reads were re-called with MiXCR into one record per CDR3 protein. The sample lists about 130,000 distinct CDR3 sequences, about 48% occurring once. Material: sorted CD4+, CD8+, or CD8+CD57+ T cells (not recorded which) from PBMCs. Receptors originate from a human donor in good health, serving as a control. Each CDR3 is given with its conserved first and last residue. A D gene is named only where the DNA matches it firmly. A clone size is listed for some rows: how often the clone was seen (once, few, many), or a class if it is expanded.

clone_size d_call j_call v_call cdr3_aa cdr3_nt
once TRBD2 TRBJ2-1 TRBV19 CASSLRTSGYNEQFF TGTGCCAGTAGCCTACGGACTAGCGGTTACAATGAGCAGTTCTTC
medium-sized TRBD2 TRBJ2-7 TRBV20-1 CSARDGRGNEQYF TGCAGTGCTAGAGATGGGAGGGGAAACGAGCAGTACTTC
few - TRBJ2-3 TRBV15 CATSAVSTDTQYF TGTGCCACCTCGGCAGTAAGCACAGATACGCAGTATTTT
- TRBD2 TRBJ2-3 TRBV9 CASSGTTSGATDTQYF TGTGCCAGCAGCGGAACGACTAGCGGGGCCACAGATACGCAGTATTTT
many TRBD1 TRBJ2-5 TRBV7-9 CASSLGTGSRGETQYF TGTGCCAGCAGCCTAGGGACAGGGAGCCGAGGGGAGACCCAGTACTTC
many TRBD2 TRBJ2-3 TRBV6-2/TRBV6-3 CASSYSGAADTQYF TGTGCCAGCAGTTACAGCGGGGCAGCAGATACGCAGTATTTT
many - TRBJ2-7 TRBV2 CASSEASRPEQYF TGTGCCAGCAGTGAAGCCAGCCGTCCCGAGCAGTACTTC
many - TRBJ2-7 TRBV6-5 CASSYVPGPYEQYF TGTGCCAGCAGTTATGTCCCGGGCCCCTACGAGCAGTACTTC
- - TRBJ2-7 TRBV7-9 CASSLGKSRYEQYF TGTGCCAGCAGCTTAGGAAAATCGCGCTACGAGCAGTACTTC
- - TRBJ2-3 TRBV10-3 CAISQGLGTDTQYF TGTGCCATCAGTCAGGGATTAGGGACAGATACGCAGTATTTT
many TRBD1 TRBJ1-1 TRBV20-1 CSASSPGQGWSEAFF TGCAGTGCTAGTTCTCCGGGACAGGGTTGGTCTGAAGCTTTCTTT
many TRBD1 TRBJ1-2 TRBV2 CASSAGQGNYGYTF TGTGCCAGCAGTGCGGGACAGGGGAACTATGGCTACACCTTC
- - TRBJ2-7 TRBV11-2 CASSLGAGPQYEQYF TGTGCCAGCAGCTTAGGGGCGGGACCGCAATACGAGCAGTACTTC
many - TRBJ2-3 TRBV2 CASSELLGSERGRADTQYF TGTGCCAGCAGTGAACTTTTGGGTTCGGAACGGGGGCGGGCAGATACGCAGTATTTT
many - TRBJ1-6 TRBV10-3 CAMRRSSYNSPLHF TGTGCCATGAGGAGGAGCTCCTATAATTCACCCCTCCACTTT
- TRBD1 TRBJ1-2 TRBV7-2 CASSKKTGYGYTF TGTGCCAGCAGCAAAAAGACAGGGTATGGCTACACCTTC
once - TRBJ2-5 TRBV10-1 CATQKGESQETQYF TGCGCCACACAGAAGGGGGAGAGCCAAGAGACCCAGTACTTC
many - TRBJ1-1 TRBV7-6 CASSTQKYTEAFF TGTGCCAGCAGCACCCAAAAGTACACTGAAGCTTTCTTT
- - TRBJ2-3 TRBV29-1 CSVDTVVDTQYF TGCAGCGTTGATACTGTCGTGGATACGCAGTATTTT
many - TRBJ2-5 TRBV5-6 CASSLRGTSQTQYF TGTGCCAGCAGCTTACGGGGGACAAGTCAGACCCAGTACTTC
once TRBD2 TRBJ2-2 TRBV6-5 CARSFTSGLTNTGELFF TGTGCCCGCAGTTTTACCTCGGGACTAACGAACACCGGGGAGCTGTTTTTT
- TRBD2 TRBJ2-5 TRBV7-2 CASSSTSGGQETQYF TGTGCCAGCAGCTCCACTAGCGGGGGGCAAGAGACCCAGTACTTC
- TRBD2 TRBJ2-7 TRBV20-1 CSARDAPLGGYEQYF TGCAGTGCTAGAGATGCCCCTTTGGGAGGGTACGAGCAGTACTTC
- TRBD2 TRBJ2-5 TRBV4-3 CASSQDWRSGAPYF TGCGCCAGCAGCCAAGATTGGCGGAGCGGGGCCCCTTACTTC
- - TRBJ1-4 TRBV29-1 CSVKQGPLDEKLFF TGCAGCGTTAAGCAGGGACCTTTGGATGAAAAGCTGTTTTTT
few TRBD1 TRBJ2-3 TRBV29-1 CGAQPMRGRLSPGYTQYF TGCGGCGCACAGCCCATGAGGGGGCGTTTGAGTCCGGGGTATACGCAGTATTTT
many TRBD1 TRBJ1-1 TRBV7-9 CASSGVGTGIGYTEAFF TGTGCCAGCAGCGGGGTGGGGACAGGAATCGGGTACACTGAAGCTTTCTTT
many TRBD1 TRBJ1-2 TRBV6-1 CASRPHRGDYGYTF TGTGCCAGCAGACCTCACAGGGGCGACTATGGCTACACCTTC
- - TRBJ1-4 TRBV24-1 CATSDPGDATNEKLFF TGTGCCACCAGTGATCCAGGGGATGCAACTAATGAAAAACTGTTTTTT
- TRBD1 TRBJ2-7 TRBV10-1 CASRQGAYEQYF TGCGCCAGCCGACAGGGGGCCTACGAGCAGTACTTC
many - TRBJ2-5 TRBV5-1 CASSSGFAETQYF TGCGCCAGCAGCTCAGGGTTTGCGGAGACCCAGTACTTC
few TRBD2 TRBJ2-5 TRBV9 CASSVGERESQETQYF TGTGCCAGCAGCGTAGGGGAGCGGGAGTCGCAAGAGACCCAGTACTTC
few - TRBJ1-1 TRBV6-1 CASYLGKGMNTEAFF TGTGCCAGCTATTTAGGAAAGGGAATGAACACTGAAGCTTTCTTT
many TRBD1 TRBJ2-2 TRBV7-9 CASSLLDRGTGELFF TGTGCCAGCAGTTTATTGGACAGGGGCACCGGGGAGCTGTTTTTT
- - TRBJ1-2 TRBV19 CASSIAAIGGYGYTF TGTGCCAGTAGTATTGCCGCGATAGGGGGGTATGGCTACACCTTC
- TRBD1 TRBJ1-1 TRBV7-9 CASRTGQKTEAFF TGTGCCAGCAGAACGGGACAGAAGACTGAAGCTTTCTTT
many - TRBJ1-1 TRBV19 CASSLTGRGTEAFF TGTGCCAGTAGCCTGACAGGTAGGGGCACTGAAGCTTTCTTT
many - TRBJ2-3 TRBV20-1 CSATRGSDTQYF TGCAGTGCTACTAGAGGGTCAGATACGCAGTATTTT
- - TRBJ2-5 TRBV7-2 CASSPRRGLETQYF TGTGCCAGCAGCCCCCGACGGGGGTTGGAGACCCAGTACTTC
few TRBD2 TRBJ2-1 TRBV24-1 CATSDRPTSGGAFYNEQFF TGTGCCACCAGTGACCGCCCGACTAGCGGGGGGGCGTTCTACAATGAGCAGTTCTTC
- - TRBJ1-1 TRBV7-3 CASSLQGYTEAFF TGTGCCAGCAGCTTACAGGGTTACACTGAAGCTTTCTTT
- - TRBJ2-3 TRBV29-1 CSVGGVGTDTQYF TGCAGCGTTGGGGGGGTCGGCACAGATACGCAGTATTTT
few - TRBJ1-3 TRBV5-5 CASSLWGTPSGNTIYF TGTGCCAGCAGCTTGTGGGGAACCCCCTCTGGAAACACCATATATTTT
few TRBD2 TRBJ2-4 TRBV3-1 CASSQAGGGNIQYF TGTGCCAGCAGCCAAGCGGGGGGGGGAAACATTCAGTACTTC
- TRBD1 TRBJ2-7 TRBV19 CASSIDTGTVVEQYF TGTGCCAGTAGTATAGATACCGGGACAGTCGTCGAGCAGTACTTC
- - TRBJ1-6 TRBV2 CASSEDSLSSYNSPLHF TGTGCCAGCAGTGAGGACAGCCTGAGCTCCTATAATTCACCCCTCCACTTT
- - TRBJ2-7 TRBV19 CASSIERGYEQYF TGTGCCAGTAGTATAGAAAGGGGCTACGAGCAGTACTTC